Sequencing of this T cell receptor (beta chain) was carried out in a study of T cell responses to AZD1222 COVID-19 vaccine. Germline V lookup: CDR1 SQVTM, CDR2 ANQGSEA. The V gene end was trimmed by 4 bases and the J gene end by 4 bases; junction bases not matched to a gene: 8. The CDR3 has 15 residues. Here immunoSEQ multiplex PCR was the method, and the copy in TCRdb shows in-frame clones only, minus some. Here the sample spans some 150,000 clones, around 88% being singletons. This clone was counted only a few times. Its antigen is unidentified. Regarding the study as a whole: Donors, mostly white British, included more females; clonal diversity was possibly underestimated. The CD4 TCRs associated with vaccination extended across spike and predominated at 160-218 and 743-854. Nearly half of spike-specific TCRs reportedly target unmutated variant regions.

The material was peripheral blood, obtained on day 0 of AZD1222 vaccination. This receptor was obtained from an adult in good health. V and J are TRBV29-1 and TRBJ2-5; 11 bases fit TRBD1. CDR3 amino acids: CSVVGTGGNLETQYF. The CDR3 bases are TGCAGCGTTGTCGGGACAGGGGGAAATCTAGAGACCCAGTACTTC.